The subject of this entry is one TCR beta chain. Original processing methods: Estimation of nucleated cell counts relied on the amplification of reference gene primers. TCRdb's table, derived via immunoSEQ multiplex PCR, lists solely in-frame clones and lacks some. V, J and clone size reflect that table, while D and trimming were determined from the DNA. The sample yields some 120,000 clones, 87% seen once. The data originate from a study of blood T cell repertoires in COVID-19. Background on the study: T cells, B-cell-depleted T cells, or PBMCs supplied cDNA or gDNA.

With 2 bases clipped from V and 5 bases from J, the junction kept 5 bases outside the gene matches. The germline gives CDR1 SGHNT, CDR2 YYREEE (reference sequence). The length of the CDR3 is 14 residues. The material sequenced was peripheral blood. The genes are TRBV5-4 and TRBJ2-5, with 8 bases lining up with TRBD1. The clonotype comes from a woman aged 60 to 75 with acute or convalescent COVID-19. CDR3 DNA sequence: TGTGCCAGCAGCTTAGGACAGGGCGTGGAGACCCAGTACTTC. Its translation: CASSLGQGVETQYF.